This T cell receptor beta chain originates from a study of shared clonotypes between healthy human individuals. Original analysis: Filtering was not the same, since immunoSEQ gave junction-only sequences without quality scores. Here immunoSEQ multiplex PCR was the method, and the copy in TCRdb shows in-frame clones only, minus some. V, J and clone size derive from that table, while D and trimming were established from the DNA sequence. This table holds some 2.1 million clones, 85% to 95% found once. Turning to this clone: Its cognate antigen is unknown.

As defined, naive CD8 cells were CD45RO-negative and positively selected for CCR7, with terminally differentiated effector memory CD45RA+ cells excluded. Healthy HIV-negative adults without recent acute infections or vaccinations served as donors. V was clipped by 9 bases and J by 2 bases, with 11 bases between them. This CDR3 is 12 amino acids long. In germline, CDR1 is MNHNY, CDR2 SVGAGI (reference sequence). Broader study findings: At large depth, rarefaction still showed sorted-subset sequencing to be incomplete. Of the naive CD4 clonotypes, approximately 5% were shared across several donors.

Material: naive CD8+ T cells sorted from blood. The receptor was isolated from a man aged 18 to 29 in good health. The chain uses TRBV6-6 and TRBJ2-7, with D possibly TRBD2 on 6 matching bases. CDR3 sequence: CASGTDAYEQYF. The DNA for the CDR3 is TGTGCCAGTGGGACTGACGCCTACGAGCAGTACTTC.